This entry is about one T cell receptor beta chain. These data are taken from a study of cytomegalovirus exposure and HLA in healthy donors. V lost 5 bases and J lost 2; bases outside the gene matches: 4. The CDR3 runs to 14 residues. The V gene's germline CDR1 is MNHEY and CDR2 SMNVEV (reference sequence). PCR involved 60 Vbeta and 13 Jbeta primers. Clones were read by immunoSEQ multiplex PCR, and TCRdb kept only the in-frame ones, dropping some. The sample includes roughly 160,000 clones, around 85% of them seen just once. The V and J genes are TRBV27 and TRBJ2-7; 9 bases are shared with TRBD1. The receptor was derived from a man between 40 and 49 years old in good health and CMV-seronegative. The sample consisted of PBMCs. Here the CDR3 reads CASSQGTGPYEQYF. Here the CDR3 DNA reads TGTGCCAGCAGTCAGGGGACAGGGCCCTACGAGCAGTACTTC.